This TCR beta chain was captured by sequencing in a study of CD8+ T cells in alopecia areata. This clone turned up a few times. TCR sequencing used cDNA made by reverse transcription of extracted RNA. Sequenced by immunoSEQ multiplex PCR; TCRdb stores in-frame clones only, minus some. Of more than 85,000 clones listed, more than 55% are singletons. Treatment described: oral pan-JAK inhibitor, 5-10 mg twice daily. The sample in question was CD8+ T cells sorted from blood, obtained at week 4, from a patient treated with tofacitinib. The source is a human donor with alopecia areata.

The CDR3 DNA follows: TGTGCCAGCCGGGACACATACAATCAGCCCCAGCATTTT. Residues: CASRDTYNQPQHF. V gene TRBV6-5 combines with J gene TRBJ1-5, with D possibly matching TRBD1 (6 bases). Germline V lookup: CDR1 MNHEY, CDR2 SVGAGI. The CDR3 runs 13 residues. V was trimmed by 8 bases and J by 3 bases, leaving 11 bases between them.